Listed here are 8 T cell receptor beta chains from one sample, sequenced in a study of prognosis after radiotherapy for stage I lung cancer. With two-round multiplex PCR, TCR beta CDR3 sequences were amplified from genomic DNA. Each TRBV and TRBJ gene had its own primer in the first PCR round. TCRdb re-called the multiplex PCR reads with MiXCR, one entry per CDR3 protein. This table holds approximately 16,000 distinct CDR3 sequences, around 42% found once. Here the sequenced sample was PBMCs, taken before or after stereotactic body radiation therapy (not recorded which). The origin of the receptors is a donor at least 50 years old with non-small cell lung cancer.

CDR3 in amino acids: CSAPWTGGDYGYTF. The CDR3 DNA follows: TGCAGTGCGCCTTGGACAGGGGGGGACTATGGCTACACCTTC. The chain recombines TRBV20-1 with TRBJ1-2, with TRBD1 matching over 10 bases. V trimming: 6 bases; J trimming: 3 bases; junction bases outside the gene matches: 7. This CDR3 region has 14 residues. Germline V gives CDR1 DFQATT, CDR2 SNEGSKA (reference sequence).

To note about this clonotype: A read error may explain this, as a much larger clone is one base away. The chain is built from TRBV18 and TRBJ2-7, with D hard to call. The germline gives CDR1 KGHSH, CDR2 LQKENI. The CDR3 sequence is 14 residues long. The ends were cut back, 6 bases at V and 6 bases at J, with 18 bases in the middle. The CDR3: CASSPRRATIEQYF. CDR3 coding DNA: TGTGCCAGCTCCCCAAGAAGAGCAACGATCGAGCAGTACTTC.

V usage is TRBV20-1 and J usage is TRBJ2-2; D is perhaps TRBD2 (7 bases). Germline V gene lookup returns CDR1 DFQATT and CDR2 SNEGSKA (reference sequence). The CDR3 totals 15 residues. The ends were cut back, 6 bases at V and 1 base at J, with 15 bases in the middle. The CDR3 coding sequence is TGCAGTGCCCCAAAAGGGGGGGGGAACACCGGGGAGCTGTTTTTT. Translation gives CSAPKGGGNTGELFF.

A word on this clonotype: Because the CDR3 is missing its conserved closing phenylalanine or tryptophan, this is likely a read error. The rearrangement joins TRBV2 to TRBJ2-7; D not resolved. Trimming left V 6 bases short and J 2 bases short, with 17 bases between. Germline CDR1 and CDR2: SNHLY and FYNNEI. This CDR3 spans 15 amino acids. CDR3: CASSNTRATAYEQYL. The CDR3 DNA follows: TGTGCCAGCAGCAACACAAGAGCAACGGCCTACGAGCAGTACTTA.

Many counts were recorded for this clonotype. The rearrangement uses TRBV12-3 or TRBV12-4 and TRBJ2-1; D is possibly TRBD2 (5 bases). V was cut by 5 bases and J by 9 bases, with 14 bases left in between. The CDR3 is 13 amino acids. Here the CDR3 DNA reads TGTGCCAGCAGTCCAGGACTCGGATCTGAGCAGTTCTTC. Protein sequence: CASSPGLGSEQFF.

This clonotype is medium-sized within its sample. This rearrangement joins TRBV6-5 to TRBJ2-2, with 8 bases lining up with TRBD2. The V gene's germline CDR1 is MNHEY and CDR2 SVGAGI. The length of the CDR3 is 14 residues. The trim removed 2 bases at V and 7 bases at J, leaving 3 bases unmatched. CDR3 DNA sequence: TGTGCCAGCAGTTACATCGGGGGGGGCGGGGAGCTGTTTTTT. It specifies CASSYIGGGGELFF.

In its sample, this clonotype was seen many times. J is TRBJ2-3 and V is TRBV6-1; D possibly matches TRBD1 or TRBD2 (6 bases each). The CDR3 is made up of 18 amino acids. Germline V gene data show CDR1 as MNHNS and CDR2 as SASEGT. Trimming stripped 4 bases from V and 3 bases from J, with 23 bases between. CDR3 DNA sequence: TGTGCCAGCAGTGCCTCAGCTTTGTCGGGGGCAGGTACAGATACGCAGTATTTT. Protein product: CASSASALSGAGTDTQYF.

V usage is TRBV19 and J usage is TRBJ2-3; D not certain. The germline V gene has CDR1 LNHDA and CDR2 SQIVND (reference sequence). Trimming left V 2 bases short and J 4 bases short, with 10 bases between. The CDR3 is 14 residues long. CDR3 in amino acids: CASSILTGADTQYF. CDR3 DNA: TGTGCCAGTAGTATACTGACTGGTGCAGATACGCAGTATTTT.